One and the same sample provided the 13 T cell receptor beta chains below, sequenced in a study of identical twins. TCRdb used MiXCR to reprocess the 5' RACE reads, holding one entry per CDR3 protein. Of about 240,000 distinct CDR3 sequences in the sample, approximately 6.8% were seen once. The same data also went into a second study, on yellow fever vaccine responses in identical twins.

The sequenced sample was CD8+ T cells sorted from blood. These receptors all stem from a woman aged 18-29 years in good health.

This clonotype was picked up many times. The V call is TRBV12-3 or TRBV12-4, the J call TRBJ1-1; D unresolved. Trimming left V 8 bases short and J 4 bases short, with 8 bases between. The CDR3 totals 11 residues. CDR3: CASSGSTEAFF. In DNA, the CDR3 is TGTGCCAGCTCGGGGAGCACTGAAGCTTTCTTT.

The chain joins TRBV20-1 to TRBJ2-3, with a possible D match to TRBD2 (5 bases). CDR1 and CDR2 from the germline V gene are DFQATT and SNEGSKA (reference sequence). V lost 0 bases, J lost 4 bases, and 14 bases lay in between. The CDR3 is made up of 15 amino acids. CDR3 sequence reads: CSARDPPGVPDTQYF. The CDR3 DNA follows: TGCAGTGCTAGAGACCCCCCCGGGGTCCCAGATACGCAGTATTTT.

This clonotype was seen more than once but under ten times. The rearrangement links TRBV20-1 to TRBJ2-7; the D gene is possibly TRBD2 (7 bases). V was clipped by 0 bases and J by 3 bases, with 15 bases between them. In germline, CDR1 is DFQATT, CDR2 SNEGSKA (reference sequence). This CDR3 contains 15 residues. CDR3 sequence (DNA): TGCAGTGCTAGAGATAGGAAGGGAGGGGGCTACGAGCAGTACGTC. Translating it yields CSARDRKGGGYEQYV.

This clonotype was picked up a small number of times. This chain uses TRBV24-1 with TRBJ2-2; D might be TRBD2 (5 bases). The CDR3 runs 16 residues. Deletions cut 4 bases from V and 4 bases from J, with 15 bases between. The germline CDR1 and CDR2 sequences are KGHDR and SFDVKD. The DNA for the CDR3 is TGTGCCACCAGTGAAATAAGCGGCGGAGGCACCGGGGAGCTGTTTTTT. It specifies CATSEISGGGTGELFF.

This rearrangement joins TRBV20-1 to TRBJ1-3, with a weak D call TRBD1 (6 bases). Trimming took 1 base from V and 0 from J, leaving 16 bases between them. The CDR3 runs to 17 residues. The germline gives CDR1 DFQATT, CDR2 SNEGSKA (reference sequence). The CDR3 protein is CSARVVDRSFSGNTIYF. CDR3 nucleotide sequence: TGCAGTGCTAGAGTTGTGGACAGATCCTTCTCTGGAAACACCATATATTTT.

In the case of this clonotype: The junction shows a germline mismatch at one end, possibly a read error. This chain connects TRBV18 to TRBJ2-1; TRBD2 matches at 8 bases. This CDR3 is built from 14 residues. Germline loops: CDR1 KGHSH, CDR2 LQKENI. For the CDR3, the DNA is TGTGCCAGCTCCCCACCAGCGGGAGTGAGGGTGCAGTTCTTC. Translation gives CASSPPAGVRVQFF.

This clonotype was seen only a few times. This chain connects TRBV25-1 to TRBJ2-1, with D possibly being TRBD1 (6 bases). Trimming took 5 bases from V and 7 from J, leaving 27 bases between them. Germline V gene sequence: CDR1 MGHDK, CDR2 SYGVNS. The CDR3 contains 18 residues. The CDR3 sequence: CASSPSFGDRGRGNEQFF. The CDR3 nucleotides are TGTGCCAGCAGTCCCTCTTTTGGGGACCGGGGAAGGGGGAATGAGCAGTTCTTC.

This clonotype was found many times. The rearrangement joins TRBV6-5 to TRBJ2-5; D not certain. CDR3 length: 13 residues. Germline V gene data show CDR1 as MNHEY and CDR2 as SVGAGI. Trimming removed 8 bases at V and 1 base at J, with 11 bases between. The CDR3 DNA sequence: TGTGCCAGCGTTCCACCCAGCCAAGAGACCCAGTACTTC. This sequence encodes CASVPPSQETQYF.

This clonotype was seen at least ten times. The J gene is TRBJ1-1, the V gene TRBV7-9, with D perhaps TRBD1 (5 bases). This CDR3 is built from 13 residues. Germline V gene data show CDR1 as SEHNR and CDR2 as FQNEAQ (reference sequence). The ends were cut back, 4 bases at V and 6 bases at J, with 12 bases in the middle. The CDR3 here is CASSSNWGAEAFF. The CDR3 DNA follows: TGTGCCAGCAGCTCTAACTGGGGGGCTGAAGCTTTCTTT.

This clonotype has just a few counts. CDR3 nucleotide sequence: TGTGCCAGCAGCGTAGCTACTCTCTATAGCACAGATACGCAGTATTTT. This sequence encodes CASSVATLYSTDTQYF. This chain uses TRBV9 with TRBJ2-3; D ambiguous. The CDR3 spans 16 residues. Germline CDR1 SGDLS, CDR2 YYNGEE. Trimming removed 0 bases at V and 0 bases at J, with 11 bases between.

This clonotype occurred many times. The chain has TRBV7-6 and TRBJ2-1; TRBD1 might be the D (7 bases). This CDR3 comprises 16 residues. Germline V gene sequence: CDR1 SGHVS, CDR2 FNYEAQ. V was pared by 5 bases and J by 0 bases, with 14 bases between. This chain's CDR3 is CASSQEGQSSYNEQFF. CDR3 DNA sequence: TGTGCCAGCAGCCAGGAGGGACAGAGCTCCTACAATGAGCAGTTCTTC.

The chain is built from TRBV27 and TRBJ2-5; D is uncertain. CDR1 and CDR2 (germline): MNHEY, SMNVEV (reference sequence). This CDR3 is 11 amino acids long. The V end was cut by 7 bases, the J end by 5 bases, with 8 bases between. The CDR3 protein is CASTFGETQYF. CDR3 in DNA: TGTGCCAGCACCTTCGGGGAGACCCAGTACTTC.

This clonotype was recorded many times. The chain couples TRBV4-1 to TRBJ2-2; tentative D call: TRBD2 (5 bases). This CDR3 region has 18 residues. Germline V lookup: CDR1 MGHRA, CDR2 YSYEKL. Trimming stripped 1 base from V and 3 bases from J, with 18 bases between. The CDR3 nucleotides are TGCGCCAGCAGCCAAGGCTCAAGGTGGGAGAGCTACACCGGGGAGCTGTTTTTT. Protein product: CASSQGSRWESYTGELFF.